This T cell receptor (beta chain) is from a study of blood T cells in healthy people across ages. The study's findings and limits: A greater number of naive CD4+ cells and higher diversity distinguished long-lived donors from aged donors. TCR beta diversity tracked closely with naive T cell percentage.

As for this clonotype: What it binds is not known.

Using a J-beta primer mix together with a sample-barcoded 5' primer, a second PCR was run for roughly 6 to 11 cycles. TCRdb called the 5' RACE reads again in MiXCR, with one record for every CDR3 protein. The data hold approximately 700,000 distinct CDR3 sequences, with about 30% observed a single time. This CDR3 has 14 amino acids. Trimming took 4 bases from V and 3 from J; bases not matched to a gene: 5. Germline CDR1 reads MGHRA; CDR2 reads YSYEKL. The TCR originated in a woman of 80 years or more in good health. The sample was blood. The chain employs TRBV4-1 and TRBJ1-1, with 7 bases lining up with TRBD1. CDR3 DNA: TGCGCCAGCAGCCCCCCACAGGGGTACACTGAAGCTTTCTTT. The encoded protein is CASSPPQGYTEAFF.